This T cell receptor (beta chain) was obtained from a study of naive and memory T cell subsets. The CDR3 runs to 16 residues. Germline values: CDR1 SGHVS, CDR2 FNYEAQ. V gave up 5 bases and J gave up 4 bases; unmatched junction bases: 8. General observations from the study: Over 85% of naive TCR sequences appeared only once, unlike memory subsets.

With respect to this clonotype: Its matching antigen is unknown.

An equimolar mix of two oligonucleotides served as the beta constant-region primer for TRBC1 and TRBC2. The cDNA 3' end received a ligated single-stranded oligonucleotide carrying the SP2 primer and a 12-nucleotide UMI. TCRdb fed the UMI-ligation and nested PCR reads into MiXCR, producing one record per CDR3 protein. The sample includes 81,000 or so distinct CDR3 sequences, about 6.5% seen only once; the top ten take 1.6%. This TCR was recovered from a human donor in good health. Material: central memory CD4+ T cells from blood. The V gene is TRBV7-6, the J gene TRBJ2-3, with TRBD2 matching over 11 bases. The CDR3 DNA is TGTGCCAGCAGCCGAAATAGCGGGGGGGCCTCAGATACGCAGTATTTT. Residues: CASSRNSGGASDTQYF.